Listed here are 24 T cell receptor beta chains from one sample, sequenced in a study of cytomegalovirus exposure and HLA in healthy donors. PCR amplification relied on 60 Vbeta primers (plus 13 Jbeta primers). TCRdb keeps only in-frame clones here, not all; method: immunoSEQ multiplex PCR. The table includes 87,000 or so clones, roughly three fifths detected once. What was sequenced was PBMCs. Receptor source: a man aged 60-69 years in good health and CMV-seronegative.

The chain couples TRBV5-6 to TRBJ1-4; possibly TRBD1 for D (5 bases). This CDR3 region has 15 residues. V lost 1 base to trimming and J lost 5 bases, with 12 bases between them. CDR1 and CDR2 (germline): SGHDT, YYEEEE. CDR3 DNA sequence: TGTGCCAGCAGCTTGCAGGCAGGGTTGAATGAAAAACTGTTTTTT. This encodes CASSLQAGLNEKLFF.

V and J are TRBV7-2 and TRBJ2-1; D not resolved. Deletions cut 0 bases from V and 16 bases from J, with 19 bases between. This CDR3 has 14 amino acids. Per the germline V gene, CDR1 is SGHTA and CDR2 is FQGNSA. The chain's CDR3 is CASSLAITERPYFF. CDR3 DNA: TGTGCCAGCAGCTTAGCGATAACTGAACGCCCCTATTTCTTC.

The chain has TRBV6-5 and TRBJ2-1; weak D call: TRBD1 (6 bases). Germline CDR1 MNHEY, CDR2 SVGAGI. The CDR3 consists of 14 residues. Trimming removed 7 bases at V and 0 bases at J, with 10 bases between. CDR3 nucleotide sequence: TGTGCCAGCAACCAGGGGAGCTCCTACAATGAGCAGTTCTTC. It is translated as CASNQGSSYNEQFF.

The table lists this clone with a few counts. Written as DNA, the CDR3 is TGTGCCAGCAGCAAGCAGGGTATGAAGGGCCAGCCCCAGCATTTT. Its translation: CASSKQGMKGQPQHF. The chain uses TRBV7-9 and TRBJ1-5; possible D gene TRBD1, 5 bases. The germline V gene has CDR1 SEHNR and CDR2 FQNEAQ (reference sequence). The CDR3 sequence is 15 residues long. The germline V and J ends were trimmed by 5 bases and 7 bases, with 18 bases remaining between them.

The chain recombines TRBV19 with TRBJ2-2; D gene uncertain. CDR1 is LNHDA, CDR2 SQIVND, per germline (reference sequence). Trimming took 3 bases from V and 1 from J, leaving 6 bases between them. CDR3 length equals 14 residues. This CDR3 is CASSMRQNTGELFF. CDR3 DNA sequence: TGTGCCAGTAGTATGAGGCAGAACACCGGGGAGCTGTTTTTT.

This clone was observed a few times. The V gene is TRBV9, the J gene TRBJ2-3; D ambiguous. Germline CDR1 and CDR2: SGDLS and YYNGEE. V dropped 0 bases and J dropped 0 bases, with 11 bases sitting between them. This CDR3 is built from 16 residues. DNA of the CDR3: TGTGCCAGCAGCGTAGAGAGCGCTTCGAGCACAGATACGCAGTATTTT. Translating it yields CASSVESASSTDTQYF.

This clone has more than one count but fewer than ten. The rearrangement joins TRBV11-2 to TRBJ2-2; 7 positions match TRBD2. The CDR3 extends over 14 amino acids. V lost 5 bases and J lost 4; bases outside the gene matches: 4. Germline assignment: CDR1 SGHAT and CDR2 FQNNGV. For the CDR3, the DNA is TGTGCCAGCAGCCCGACTAGCATCACCGGGGAGCTGTTTTTT. As protein: CASSPTSITGELFF.

This clone showed up just a few times. This rearrangement joins TRBV6-1 to TRBJ2-5, with D perhaps TRBD1 (6 bases). The germline V and J ends were trimmed by 3 bases and 1 base, with 15 bases remaining between them. The CDR3 has 16 amino acids. The germline V gene encodes CDR1 MNHNS and CDR2 SASEGT. The CDR3 loop is CASSDGTGCIQETQYF. The DNA of the CDR3 is TGTGCCAGCAGTGACGGAACAGGGTGTATCCAAGAGACCCAGTACTTC.

V and J are TRBV11-3 and TRBJ1-1, with D possibly TRBD1 on 6 matching bases. The CDR3 is 15 residues long. Trimming shortened V by 5 bases and J by 6 bases, and 19 bases separated the two germline ends. Per germline, CDR1 SGHNT and CDR2 YENEEA. The CDR3 sequence is CASSQTGTFVAEAFF. DNA of the CDR3: TGTGCCAGCAGCCAAACCGGGACATTTGTCGCTGAAGCTTTCTTT.

The V gene is TRBV5-5, the J gene TRBJ2-3; no definite D call. The CDR3 spans 17 residues. Germline V CDR1 and CDR2: SGHKS, YYEKEE (reference sequence). V shed 4 bases and J shed 6 bases, with 24 bases lying between them. CDR3 loop: CASSAFSPDPGEDTQYF. CDR3 nucleotide sequence: TGTGCCAGCAGCGCATTTAGTCCAGACCCCGGAGAGGATACGCAGTATTTT.

CDR3 protein: CASTNSGGFTEAFF. Written as DNA, the CDR3 is TGTGCCAGCACTAACTCCGGGGGGTTTACTGAAGCTTTCTTT. The chain combines TRBV28 with TRBJ1-1; tentative D call: TRBD1 (5 bases). Germline lookup yields CDR1 MDHEN and CDR2 SYDVKM. The V end was cut by 7 bases, the J end by 5 bases, with 17 bases between. The CDR3 covers 14 residues.

The chain uses TRBV19 and TRBJ1-5; 7 nucleotides agree with TRBD1. Germline V gene sequence: CDR1 LNHDA, CDR2 SQIVND (reference sequence). This CDR3 has 14 residues. Trimming removed 6 bases from V and 7 bases from J; junction bases left unmatched: 9. This CDR3 reads CASRLQGFGQPQHF. As DNA, the CDR3 is TGTGCCAGTAGATTACAGGGGTTCGGGCAGCCCCAGCATTTT.

This clone was detected a few times. The chain couples TRBV19 to TRBJ1-2, with D perhaps matching TRBD1 (6 bases). This CDR3 is built from 14 residues. Germline-derived CDR1 and CDR2 are LNHDA and SQIVND (reference sequence). The germline V and J ends were trimmed by 6 bases and 1 base, with 12 bases remaining between them. In DNA form, the CDR3 reads TGTGCCAGTAGAAGACAGGACCATAACTATGGCTACACCTTC. This sequence encodes CASRRQDHNYGYTF.

Concerning this clone: At the DNA level, this CDR3 is encoded by other sequences in the same sample as well. This chain uses TRBV5-1 with TRBJ2-7; D may be TRBD1 (6 bases). The CDR3 covers 13 residues. Germline V lookup: CDR1 SGHRS, CDR2 YFSETQ. The V gene lost 2 bases and the J gene lost 3 bases, with 9 bases spanning the gap. The CDR3 spells CASSLNRDYEQYF. CDR3 bases: TGCGCCAGCAGCTTAAACAGGGACTACGAGCAGTACTTC.

The chain combines TRBV4-1 with TRBJ2-7; D possibly corresponds to TRBD2 (5 bases). Trimming left V 5 bases short and J 7 bases short, with 15 bases between. Germline values: CDR1 MGHRA, CDR2 YSYEKL. The CDR3 loop spans 13 amino acids. As DNA, the CDR3 is TGCGCCAGCAGCTACGAACAGAGCGGTGAGCAGTACTTC. Translation gives CASSYEQSGEQYF.

The chain couples TRBV10-3 to TRBJ2-3; TRBD2 might be the D (6 bases). The CDR3 has 14 residues. Deletions cut 4 bases from V and 1 base from J, with 9 bases between. Germline values: CDR1 ENHRY, CDR2 SYGVKD. In DNA form, the CDR3 reads TGTGCCATCAGTGGGACTACTCGCACAGATACGCAGTATTTT. The encoded protein is CAISGTTRTDTQYF.

This clone has just one count. The rearrangement links TRBV6-5 to TRBJ1-5; no definite D call. Germline V gene lookup returns CDR1 MNHEY and CDR2 SVGAGI. Trimming left V 6 bases short and J 11 bases short, with 14 bases between. The CDR3 has 12 residues. The CDR3 sequence is CASRQSTGSQHF. The DNA of the CDR3 is TGTGCCAGCAGACAGTCGACGGGGTCCCAGCATTTT.

This clone came up a few times. This chain joins TRBV19 and TRBJ1-1; TRBD1 matches 10 bases. The V segment lost 5 bases and the J segment 4 bases; nucleotides outside the gene matches: 4. The V gene's germline CDR1 is LNHDA and CDR2 SQIVND (reference sequence). CDR3 length equals 14 residues. CDR3 in amino acids: CASSLDRGGTEAFF. The CDR3 coding sequence is TGTGCCAGTAGTCTGGACAGGGGGGGCACTGAAGCTTTCTTT.

This clone was seen a single time. The V call is TRBV11-3, the J call TRBJ2-5; TRBD2 matches 10 bases. CDR1 SGHNT and CDR2 YENEEA come from the germline V gene. V lost 5 bases and J lost 2; bases outside the gene matches: 8. The CDR3 is 16 amino acids. The CDR3 DNA reads as TGTGCCAGCAGCCCGAGGGGAGCGGGGGGGCAAGAGACCCAGTACTTC. Encoded protein: CASSPRGAGGQETQYF.

This CDR3 reads CASSPPGREGSDEQFF. The CDR3 DNA is TGTGCCAGCAGCCCCCCGGGGCGGGAAGGGAGTGATGAGCAGTTCTTC. The chain has TRBV11-1 and TRBJ2-1, with a weak D call TRBD2 (6 bases). CDR1 is SGHAT and CDR2 is FQDESV in the germline V gene (reference sequence). V lost 5 bases, J lost 8 bases, and 22 bases lay in between. The CDR3 spans 16 residues.

A single count supports this clone. This sequence joins TRBV7-8 and TRBJ1-1; D possibly corresponds to TRBD1 (6 bases). CDR3 length equals 14 residues. Germline CDR1 and CDR2: SGHVS and FQNEAQ. Trimming removed 0 bases at V and 3 bases at J, with 8 bases between. CDR3 nucleotides: TGTGCCAGCAGCTTAGCGCAGGGGTACACTGAAGCTTTCTTT. It encodes CASSLAQGYTEAFF.

The genes are TRBV30 and TRBJ2-1, with TRBD2 matching 8 bases. V was pared by 2 bases and J by 7 bases, with 1 base of the junction left unmatched. Germline V gene lookup returns CDR1 GTSNPN and CDR2 SVGIG (reference sequence). The CDR3 length is 12 residues. The CDR3 coding sequence is TGTGCCTGGAGTAGCGGGAGAAATGAGCAGTTCTTC. The encoded protein is CAWSSGRNEQFF.

The chain joins TRBV11-2 to TRBJ2-5, with D possibly being TRBD2 (5 bases). Deletions cut 5 bases from V and 1 base from J, with 8 bases between. Looked up from germline, CDR1 is SGHAT and CDR2 is FQNNGV. This CDR3 region has 13 residues. This CDR3 is CASSPGVQETQYF. DNA of the CDR3: TGTGCCAGCAGCCCCGGGGTCCAAGAGACCCAGTACTTC.

In nucleotides, the CDR3 is TGCGCCAGCAGCCAAGACCCGGGGAATAGCAATCAGCCCCAGCATTTT. It specifies CASSQDPGNSNQPQHF. The gene calls are TRBV5-1 and TRBJ1-5, with no clear D. The CDR3 runs to 16 residues. CDR1 is SGHRS and CDR2 is YFSETQ in the germline V gene. Deletions cut 4 bases from V and 0 bases from J, with 14 bases between.